Listed below are T cell receptor beta chains from one sample, sequenced in a study of cytomegalovirus exposure and HLA in healthy donors. The protocol was immunoSEQ multiplex PCR, while the TCRdb copy is restricted to in-frame clones and leaves out a portion. The repertoire holds approximately 92,000 clones, roughly 80% seen once, with 1% to 1.5% in the top ten. What was sequenced was PBMCs. These receptor sequences come from a girl aged 2-10 years in good health and CMV-seropositive. CDR3s include the opening cysteine and the closing phenylalanine or tryptophan. A D gene is named only where the DNA matches it firmly. Size is omitted from some rows. Given values are once, few, many or a class for expanded clones.

V gene	clone size	D gene	J gene	CDR3 length	CDR3 DNA	CDR3 protein
TRBV9	.	TRBD2	TRBJ2-1	15	TGTGCCAGCAGCAATACCGGGACTAGCGTCAATGAGCAGTTCTTC	CASSNTGTSVNEQFF
TRBV7-6	.	.	TRBJ1-4	15	TGTGCCAGCAGCCCCTCGGACAGATTTAATGAAAAACTGTTTTTT	CASSPSDRFNEKLFF
TRBV9	.	.	TRBJ1-1	14	TGTGCCAGCAGCGTAGCTATAGGGGCCGCGGAAGCTTTCTTT	CASSVAIGAAEAFF
TRBV15	.	.	TRBJ1-5	15	TGTGCCACCAGCAGAGTCCCGGCAGGGGAACAGCCCCAGCATTTT	CATSRVPAGEQPQHF
TRBV7-9	.	.	TRBJ1-2	13	TGTGCCAGCAGCTTTACTCAGCGAGACGGCTACACCTTC	CASSFTQRDGYTF
TRBV14	.	TRBD1	TRBJ1-1	15	TGTGCCAGCAGCTCCTCGACAGGGACGAACACTGAAGCTTTCTTT	CASSSSTGTNTEAFF
TRBV7-2	.	.	TRBJ1-3	15	TGTGCCAGCAGCTTGCGACACCTCTCTGGAAACACCATATATTTT	CASSLRHLSGNTIYF
TRBV19	.	TRBD1	TRBJ2-1	17	TGTGCCAGTAGTTTGGCCCCCGGGACAGGTTCTTACAATGAGCAGTTCTTC	CASSLAPGTGSYNEQFF
TRBV5-1	.	.	TRBJ2-1	14	TGCGCCAGCAGCTCGTCGGGTAGCTACAATGAGCAGTTCTTC	CASSSSGSYNEQFF
TRBV7-8	.	.	TRBJ2-6	20	TGTGCCAGCAGCTTGAGGGGGCAGGGACTTTCCACGTCTGGGGCCAACGTCCTGACTTTC	CASSLRGQGLSTSGANVLTF
TRBV7-6	.	.	TRBJ2-2	16	TGTGCCAGCAGCATCCAGGAAAGGAGGGCCTCCGGGGAGCTGTTTTTT	CASSIQERRASGELFF
TRBV25-1	once	.	TRBJ1-2	13	TGTGCCAGCAGTCTTCGGTTTGCTGTGGGCTACACCTTC	CASSLRFAVGYTF
TRBV21-1	.	.	TRBJ1-4	15	TGTGCCAGCAGCAAAGAGGCGGGCAGTAATGAAAAACTGTTTTTT	CASSKEAGSNEKLFF
TRBV28	few	.	TRBJ1-3	16	TGTGCCAGCAGTCCGACGGATTGGGGGCTCGGAAACACCATATATTTT	CASSPTDWGLGNTIYF
TRBV6-1	once	.	TRBJ1-5	14	TGTGCCAGCAGTGTTCAACACCCCCAGGGGCCCCAGCATTTT	CASSVQHPQGPQHF
TRBV27	.	TRBD1	TRBJ1-6	14	TGTGCCAGCAGTTTCGGACAGGGCGGCTCACCCCTCCACTTT	CASSFGQGGSPLHF
TRBV7-9	.	.	TRBJ1-1	12	TGTGCCAGCAGCTTAGGGAGAACTGAAGCTTTCTTT	CASSLGRTEAFF
TRBV5-6	few	.	TRBJ2-3	15	TGTGCCAGCAGCGCAGGGGCCCTTGGAGCAGATACGCAGTATTTT	CASSAGALGADTQYF
TRBV7-2	few	.	TRBJ2-2	15	TGTGCCGGAACGGGGGAGAACGCGAACACCGGGGAGCTGTTTTTT	CAGTGENANTGELFF
TRBV18	.	.	TRBJ2-7	15	TGTGCCAGCTCACCTCAGGGGTACCTTACCTCCGAGCAGTACTTC	CASSPQGYLTSEQYF
TRBV9	.	TRBD1	TRBJ2-7	14	TGTGCCAGCAGCGTCGGGACAGGGGCCTACGAGCAGTACTTC	CASSVGTGAYEQYF
TRBV18	.	.	TRBJ1-1	13	TGTGCCAGCTCACCACAGATAGACACTGAAGCTTTCTTT	CASSPQIDTEAFF
TRBV7-6	few	.	TRBJ1-1	15	TGTGCCAGCAGCCTAACCCCAGCAGGAGGTACTGAAGCTTTCTTT	CASSLTPAGGTEAFF
TRBV7-9	once	.	TRBJ1-1	11	TGTGCCAGCAGCTTACTTTCTGAAGCTTTCTTT	CASSLLSEAFF
TRBV30	.	.	TRBJ1-2	13	TGTGCCTGGAGTGTATTGGGCAGGGATGGCTACACCTTC	CAWSVLGRDGYTF